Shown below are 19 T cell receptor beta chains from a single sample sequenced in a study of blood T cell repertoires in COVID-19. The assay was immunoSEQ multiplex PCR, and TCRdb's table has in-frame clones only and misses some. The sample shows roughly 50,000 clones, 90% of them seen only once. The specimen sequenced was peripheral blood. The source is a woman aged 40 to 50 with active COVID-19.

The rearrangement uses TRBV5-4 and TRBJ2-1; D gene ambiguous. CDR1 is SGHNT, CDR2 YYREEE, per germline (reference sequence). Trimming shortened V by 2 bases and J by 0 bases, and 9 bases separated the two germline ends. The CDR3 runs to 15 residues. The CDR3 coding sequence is TGTGCCAGCAGCTTCGAATCACACTCCTACAATGAGCAGTTCTTC. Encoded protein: CASSFESHSYNEQFF. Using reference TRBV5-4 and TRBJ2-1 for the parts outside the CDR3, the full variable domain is ETGVTQSPTHLIKTRGQQVTLRCSSQSGHNTVSWYQQALGQGPQFIFQYYREEENGRGNFPPRFSGLQFPNYSSELNVNALELDDSALYLCASSFESHSYNEQFFGPGTRLTVL.

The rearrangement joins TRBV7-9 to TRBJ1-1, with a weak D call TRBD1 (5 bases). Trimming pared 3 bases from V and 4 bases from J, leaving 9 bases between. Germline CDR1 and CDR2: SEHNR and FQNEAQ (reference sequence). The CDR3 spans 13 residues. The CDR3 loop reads CASSFPRATEAFF. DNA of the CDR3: TGTGCCAGCAGCTTCCCCAGGGCCACTGAAGCTTTCTTT.

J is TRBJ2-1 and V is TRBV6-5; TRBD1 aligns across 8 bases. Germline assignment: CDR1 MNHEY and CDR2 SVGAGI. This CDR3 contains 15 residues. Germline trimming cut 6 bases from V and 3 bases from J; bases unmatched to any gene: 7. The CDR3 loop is CASRRGQGLYNEQFF. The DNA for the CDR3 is TGTGCCAGCAGACGTGGACAGGGACTCTACAATGAGCAGTTCTTC.

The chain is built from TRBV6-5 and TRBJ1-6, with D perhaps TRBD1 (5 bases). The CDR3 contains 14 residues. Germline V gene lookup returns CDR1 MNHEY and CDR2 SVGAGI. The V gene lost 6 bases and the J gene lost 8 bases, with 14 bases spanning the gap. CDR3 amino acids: CASSRLGLDSPLHF. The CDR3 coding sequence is TGTGCCAGCAGCCGCCTGGGACTTGATTCACCCCTCCACTTT.

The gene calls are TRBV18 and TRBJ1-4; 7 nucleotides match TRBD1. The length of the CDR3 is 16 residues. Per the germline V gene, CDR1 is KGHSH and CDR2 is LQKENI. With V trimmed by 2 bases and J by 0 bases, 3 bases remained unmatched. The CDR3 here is CASSPKTGATNEKLFF. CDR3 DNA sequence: TGTGCCAGCTCACCAAAAACAGGGGCAACTAATGAAAAACTGTTTTTT.

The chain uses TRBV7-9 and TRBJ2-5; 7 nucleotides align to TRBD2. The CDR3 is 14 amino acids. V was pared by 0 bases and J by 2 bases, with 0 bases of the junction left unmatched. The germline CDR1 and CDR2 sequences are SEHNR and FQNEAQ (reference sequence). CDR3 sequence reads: CASSLAGGQETQYF. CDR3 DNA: TGTGCCAGCAGCTTAGCGGGGGGGCAAGAGACCCAGTACTTC.

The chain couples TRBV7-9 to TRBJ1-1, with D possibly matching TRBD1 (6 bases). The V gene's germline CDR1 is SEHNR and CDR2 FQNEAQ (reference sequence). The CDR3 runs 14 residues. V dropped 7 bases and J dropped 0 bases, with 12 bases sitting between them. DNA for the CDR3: TGTGCCAGCACGCCGGGACAAATGAACACTGAAGCTTTCTTT. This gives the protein CASTPGQMNTEAFF.

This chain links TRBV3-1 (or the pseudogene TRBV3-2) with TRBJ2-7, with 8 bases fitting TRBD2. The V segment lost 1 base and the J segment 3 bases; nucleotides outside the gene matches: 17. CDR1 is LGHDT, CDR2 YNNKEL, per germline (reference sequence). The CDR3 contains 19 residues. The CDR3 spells CASSQGGLSGGGQIYEQYF. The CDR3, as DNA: TGTGCCAGCAGCCAAGGTGGTTTATCTGGCGGGGGGCAAATCTACGAGCAGTACTTC.

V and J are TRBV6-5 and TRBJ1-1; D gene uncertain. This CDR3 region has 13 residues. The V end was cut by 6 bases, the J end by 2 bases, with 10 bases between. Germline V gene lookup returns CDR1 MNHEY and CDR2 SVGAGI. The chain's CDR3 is CASRHTSNTEAFF. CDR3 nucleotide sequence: TGTGCCAGCAGACACACAAGTAACACTGAAGCTTTCTTT.

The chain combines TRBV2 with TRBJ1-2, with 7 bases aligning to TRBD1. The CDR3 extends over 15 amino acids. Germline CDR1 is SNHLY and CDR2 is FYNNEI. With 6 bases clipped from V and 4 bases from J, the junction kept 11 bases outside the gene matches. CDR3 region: CASRADRALSYGYTF. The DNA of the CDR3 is TGTGCCAGCAGGGCAGACAGGGCTTTATCCTATGGCTACACCTTC.

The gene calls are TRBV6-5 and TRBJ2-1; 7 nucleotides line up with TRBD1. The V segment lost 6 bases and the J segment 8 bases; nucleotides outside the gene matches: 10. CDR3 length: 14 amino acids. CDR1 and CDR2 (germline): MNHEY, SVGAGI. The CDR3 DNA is TGTGCCAGCAGAGTGCCAGGGGGTCGGGATGAGCAGTTCTTC. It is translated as CASRVPGGRDEQFF.

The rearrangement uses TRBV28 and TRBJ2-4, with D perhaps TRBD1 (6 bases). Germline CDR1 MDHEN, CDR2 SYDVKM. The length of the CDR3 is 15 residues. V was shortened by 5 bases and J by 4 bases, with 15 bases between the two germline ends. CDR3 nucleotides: TGTGCCAGCAGTGAAACCGGGACACAAAAAAACATTCAGTACTTC. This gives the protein CASSETGTQKNIQYF.

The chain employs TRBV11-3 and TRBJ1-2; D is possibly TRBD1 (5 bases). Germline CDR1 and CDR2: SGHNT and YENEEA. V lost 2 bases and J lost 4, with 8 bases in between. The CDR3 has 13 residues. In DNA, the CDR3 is TGTGCCAGCAGCTTAAGCCAGGGCTATGGCTACACCTTC. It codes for CASSLSQGYGYTF. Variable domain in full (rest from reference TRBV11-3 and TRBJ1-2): EAGVVQSPRYKIIEKKQPVAFWCNPISGHNTLYWYLQNLGQGPELLIRYENEEAVDDSQLPKDRFSAERLKGVDSTLKIQPAELGDSAVYLCASSLSQGYGYTFGSGTRLTVV.

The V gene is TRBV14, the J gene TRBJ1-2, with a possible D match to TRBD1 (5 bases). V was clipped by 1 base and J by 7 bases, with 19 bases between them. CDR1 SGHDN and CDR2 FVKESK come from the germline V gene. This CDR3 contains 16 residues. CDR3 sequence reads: CASSQATGPFQGGYTF. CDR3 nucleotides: TGTGCCAGCAGCCAAGCCACTGGACCCTTCCAGGGTGGCTACACCTTC.

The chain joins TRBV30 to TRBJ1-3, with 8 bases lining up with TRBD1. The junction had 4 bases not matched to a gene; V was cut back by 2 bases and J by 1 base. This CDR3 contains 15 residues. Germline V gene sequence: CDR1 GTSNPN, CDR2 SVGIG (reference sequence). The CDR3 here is CAWSPRDRSGNTIYF. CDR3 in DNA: TGTGCCTGGAGTCCGCGGGACAGGTCTGGAAACACCATATATTTT.

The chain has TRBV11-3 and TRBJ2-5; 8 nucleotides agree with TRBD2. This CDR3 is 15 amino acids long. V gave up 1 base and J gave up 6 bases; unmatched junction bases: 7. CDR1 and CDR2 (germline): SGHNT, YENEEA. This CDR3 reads CASSLVRTSLQTQYF. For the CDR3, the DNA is TGTGCCAGCAGCTTAGTTAGGACTAGCTTGCAGACCCAGTACTTC. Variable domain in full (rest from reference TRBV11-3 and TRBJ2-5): EAGVVQSPRYKIIEKKQPVAFWCNPISGHNTLYWYLQNLGQGPELLIRYENEEAVDDSQLPKDRFSAERLKGVDSTLKIQPAELGDSAVYLCASSLVRTSLQTQYFGPGTRLLVL.

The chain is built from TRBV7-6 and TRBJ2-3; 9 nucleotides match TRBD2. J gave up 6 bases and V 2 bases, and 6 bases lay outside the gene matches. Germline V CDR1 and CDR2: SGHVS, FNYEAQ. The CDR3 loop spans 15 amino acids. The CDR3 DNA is TGTGCCAGCAGCTTATGGCTAGCGGGGCCCGATACGCAGTATTTT. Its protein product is CASSLWLAGPDTQYF.

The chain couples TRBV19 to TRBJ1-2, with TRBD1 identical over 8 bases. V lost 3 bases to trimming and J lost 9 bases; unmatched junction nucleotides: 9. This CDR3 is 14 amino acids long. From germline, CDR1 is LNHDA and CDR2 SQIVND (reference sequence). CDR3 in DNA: TGTGCCAGTAGTATGGCTGGACAGGGAACAAGCTACACCTTC. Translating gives CASSMAGQGTSYTF. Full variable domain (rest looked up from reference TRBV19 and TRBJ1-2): DGGITQSPKYLFRKEGQNVTLSCEQNLNHDAMYWYRQDPGQGLRLIYYSQIVNDFQKGDIAEGYSVSREKKESFPLTVTSAQKNPTAFYLCASSMAGQGTSYTFGSGTRLTVV.

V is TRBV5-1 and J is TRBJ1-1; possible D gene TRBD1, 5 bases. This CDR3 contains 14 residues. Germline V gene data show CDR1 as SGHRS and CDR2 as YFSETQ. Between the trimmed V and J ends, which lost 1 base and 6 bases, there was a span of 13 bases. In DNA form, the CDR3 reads TGCGCCAGCAGCTTGACGGGGGTCAGTTCTGAAGCTTTCTTT. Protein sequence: CASSLTGVSSEAFF.